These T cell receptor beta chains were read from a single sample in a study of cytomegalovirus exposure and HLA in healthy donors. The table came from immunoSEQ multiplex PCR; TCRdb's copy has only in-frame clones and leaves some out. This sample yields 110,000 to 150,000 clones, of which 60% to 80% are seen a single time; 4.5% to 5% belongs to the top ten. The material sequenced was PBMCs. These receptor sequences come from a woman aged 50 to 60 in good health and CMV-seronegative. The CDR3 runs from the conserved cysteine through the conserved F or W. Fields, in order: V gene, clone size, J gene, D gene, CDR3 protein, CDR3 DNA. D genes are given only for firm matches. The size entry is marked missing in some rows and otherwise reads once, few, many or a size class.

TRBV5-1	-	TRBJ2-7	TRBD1	CASSSQGESSEQYF	TGCGCCAGCAGCTCCCAGGGGGAATCTAGCGAGCAGTACTTC
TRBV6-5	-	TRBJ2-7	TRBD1	CASNGQGSSEQYF	TGTGCCAGCAACGGACAGGGGAGCAGCGAGCAGTACTTC
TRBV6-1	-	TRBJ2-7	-	CASSESVRAYEQYF	TGTGCCAGCAGTGAATCAGTCAGGGCCTACGAGCAGTACTTC
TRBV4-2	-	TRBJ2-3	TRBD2	CASSSRTSGENTDTQYF	TGTGCCAGCAGCTCAAGGACTAGCGGGGAAAACACAGATACGCAGTATTTT
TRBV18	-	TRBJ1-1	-	CASRTGDNGNTEAFF	TGTGCCAGCCGCACCGGGGACAACGGGAACACTGAAGCTTTCTTT
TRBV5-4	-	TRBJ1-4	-	CASSRGTGRANEKLFF	TGTGCCAGCAGCCGCGGGACCGGGCGGGCTAATGAAAAACTGTTTTTT
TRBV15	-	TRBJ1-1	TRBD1	CATSSQGRGRTEAFF	TGTGCCACCAGCAGCCAAGGCAGGGGGCGAACTGAAGCTTTCTTT
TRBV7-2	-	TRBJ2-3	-	CASSLEYSSDTQYF	TGTGCCAGCAGCTTAGAGTACTCCTCGGATACGCAGTATTTT
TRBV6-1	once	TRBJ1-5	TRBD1	CASLGDSYNQPQHF	TGTGCCAGCCTAGGGGACAGTTACAATCAGCCCCAGCATTTT
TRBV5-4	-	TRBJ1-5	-	CASSFDSVQPQHF	TGTGCCAGCAGCTTCGACTCGGTTCAGCCCCAGCATTTT
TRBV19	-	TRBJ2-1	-	CASSIDWSGEQFF	TGTGCCAGTAGTATAGATTGGTCAGGTGAGCAGTTCTTC
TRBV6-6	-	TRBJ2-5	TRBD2	CASSRGGQGEGETQYF	TGTGCCAGCAGTCGGGGGGGGCAGGGAGAGGGAGAGACCCAGTACTTC
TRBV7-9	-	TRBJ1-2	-	CASSSGVNENYGYTF	TGTGCCAGCAGCTCAGGGGTCAATGAGAACTATGGCTACACCTTC
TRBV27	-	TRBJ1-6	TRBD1	CASSTDRVIGSPLHF	TGTGCCAGCAGTACCGACAGGGTAATTGGTTCACCCCTCCACTTT
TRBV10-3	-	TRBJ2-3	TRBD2	CAISESAGGRTDTQYF	TGTGCCATCAGTGAATCAGCGGGGGGCCGCACAGATACGCAGTATTTT
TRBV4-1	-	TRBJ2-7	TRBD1	CASSAPGQGKYEQYF	TGCGCCAGCAGCGCCCCGGGACAGGGGAAGTACGAGCAGTACTTC
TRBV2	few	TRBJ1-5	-	CASSDQLSGTGRPQHF	TGTGCCAGCAGTGATCAGTTGAGTGGAACGGGTCGGCCCCAGCATTTT
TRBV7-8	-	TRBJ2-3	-	CASSLGSVTDTQYF	TGTGCCAGCAGCTTAGGGAGTGTCACAGATACGCAGTATTTT
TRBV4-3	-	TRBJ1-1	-	CASSLHRDMNTEAFF	TGCGCCAGCAGCCTCCACCGGGACATGAACACTGAAGCTTTCTTT
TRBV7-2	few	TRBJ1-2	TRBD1	CASRQGGPNYGYTF	TGTGCCAGCAGGCAAGGGGGCCCAAACTATGGCTACACCTTC
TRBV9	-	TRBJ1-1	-	CASSPRRQAKNTEAFF	TGTGCCAGCAGCCCCCGTCGACAGGCCAAGAACACTGAAGCTTTCTTT
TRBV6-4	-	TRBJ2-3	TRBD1	CASVDRVGTDTQYF	TGTGCCAGCGTTGACAGGGTGGGCACAGATACGCAGTATTTT
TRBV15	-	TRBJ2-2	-	CATSRKRGSGGELFF	TGTGCCACCAGCAGGAAACGGGGTTCAGGAGGGGAGCTGTTTTTT
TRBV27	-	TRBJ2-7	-	CASSFTAGWYEQYF	TGTGCCAGCAGTTTTACGGCAGGGTGGTACGAGCAGTACTTC
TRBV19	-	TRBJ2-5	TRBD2	CASTSGGGAETQYF	TGTGCCAGTACCTCAGGCGGGGGGGCCGAGACCCAGTACTTC
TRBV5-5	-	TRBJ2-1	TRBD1	CASSLGSGGAWAEQFF	TGTGCCAGCAGCTTAGGTTCAGGGGGCGCTTGGGCTGAGCAGTTCTTC
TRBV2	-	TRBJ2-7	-	CASRRDSLTDYEQYF	TGTGCCAGCAGAAGGGACTCATTAACGGATTACGAGCAGTACTTC
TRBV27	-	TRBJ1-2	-	CASSLSIRRNYGYTF	TGTGCCAGCAGTTTATCGATACGCAGGAACTATGGCTACACCTTC
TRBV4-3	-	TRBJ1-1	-	CASSQDFGGGNTEAFF	TGCGCCAGCAGCCAAGATTTCGGGGGAGGGAACACTGAAGCTTTCTTT
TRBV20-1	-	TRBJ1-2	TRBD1	CSATTGDGYTF	TGCAGTGCGACGACAGGGGACGGCTACACCTTC
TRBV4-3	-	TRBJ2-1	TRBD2	CASSQDLAGGSSSYNEQFF	TGCGCCAGCAGCCAAGATCTAGCGGGGGGAAGTAGCTCCTACAATGAGCAGTTCTTC
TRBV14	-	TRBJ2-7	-	CASSHRQAAYEQYF	TGTGCCAGCAGCCACCGACAGGCTGCCTACGAGCAGTACTTC
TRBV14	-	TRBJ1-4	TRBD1	CASSQATGRATNEKLFF	TGTGCCAGCAGCCAAGCGACAGGGCGGGCAACTAATGAAAAACTGTTTTTT
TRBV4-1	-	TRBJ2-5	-	CASSQELRQETQYF	TGCGCCAGCAGCCAAGAATTGAGACAAGAGACCCAGTACTTC
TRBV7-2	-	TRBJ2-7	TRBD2	CASSLTLASGGYEQYF	TGTGCCAGCAGCTTAACCCTCGCTAGCGGGGGTTACGAGCAGTACTTC
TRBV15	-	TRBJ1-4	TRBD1	CATSIRTGATNEKLFF	TGTGCCACCAGCATAAGGACAGGGGCAACTAATGAAAAACTGTTTTTT
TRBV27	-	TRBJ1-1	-	CASSYGQDTEAFF	TGTGCCAGCAGTTACGGTCAGGACACTGAAGCTTTCTTT
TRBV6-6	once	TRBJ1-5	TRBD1	CASSYGQGGQPQHF	TGTGCCAGCAGTTACGGACAGGGGGGTCAGCCCCAGCATTTT
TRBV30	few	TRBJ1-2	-	CAWSLQANYGYTF	TGTGCCTGGAGTTTACAGGCTAACTATGGCTACACCTTC
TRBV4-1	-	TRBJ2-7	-	CASSTYSREEQYF	TGCGCCAGCAGCACCTATTCAAGGGAGGAGCAGTACTTC
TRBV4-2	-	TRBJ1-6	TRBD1	CASSQDLQGNSPLHF	TGTGCCAGCAGCCAAGACCTACAGGGGAATTCACCCCTCCACTTT
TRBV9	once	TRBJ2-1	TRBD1	CASSLGQGAYNEQFF	TGTGCCAGCAGCCTCGGACAGGGGGCCTACAATGAGCAGTTCTTC
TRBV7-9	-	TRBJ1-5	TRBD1	CASSLELGQGTSNQPQHF	TGTGCCAGCAGCTTAGAGTTGGGACAGGGGACTAGCAATCAGCCCCAGCATTTT
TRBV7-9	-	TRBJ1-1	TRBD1	CASSARPDRAAEAFF	TGTGCCAGCAGCGCCCGTCCGGACAGGGCGGCTGAAGCTTTCTTT
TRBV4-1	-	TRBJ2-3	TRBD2	CASSQRLAGATDTQYF	TGCGCCAGCAGCCAAAGACTAGCGGGGGCCACAGATACGCAGTATTTT
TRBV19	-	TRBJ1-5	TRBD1	CASSTTQGAGQPQHF	TGTGCCAGTAGCACCACACAGGGGGCTGGGCAGCCCCAGCATTTT
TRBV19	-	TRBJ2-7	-	CASSKTENSYEQYF	TGTGCCAGTTCGAAGACAGAGAATTCCTACGAGCAGTACTTC
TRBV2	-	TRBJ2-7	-	CASIGTPDYEQYF	TGTGCCAGCATAGGGACACCCGACTACGAGCAGTACTTC
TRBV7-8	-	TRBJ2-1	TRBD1	CASRGLRGNEQFF	TGTGCCAGCCGAGGACTCAGGGGGAATGAGCAGTTCTTC